This T cell receptor beta chain was identified during a study of T cell responses to AZD1222 COVID-19 vaccine. The trim removed 4 bases at V and 4 bases at J, leaving 6 bases unmatched. CDR3 size: 14 residues. CDR1 and CDR2 (germline): SEHNR, FQNEAQ (reference sequence). A note on this clone: Its specificity is unknown.

Assay used: immunoSEQ multiplex PCR; TCRdb lists only in-frame clones, some missing. The sample carries 130,000 to 150,000 clones, about 93% recorded once. General study points: Females made up more of the donors, who were largely white British, and clonal diversity may have come out too low. Repertoire collection took place solely once the T cell response had peaked.

The source material was peripheral blood, sampled on day 0 of AZD1222 vaccination. This TCR was recovered from an adult in good health. The chain combines TRBV7-9 with TRBJ1-1; 7 bases line up with TRBD1. CDR3: CASSSQGSGTEAFF. CDR3 bases: TGTGCCAGCAGCTCACAGGGGAGTGGCACTGAAGCTTTCTTT.